Each of the 3 T cell receptor beta chains below was sequenced from the same sample in a study of sequential checkpoint blockade in melanoma. As for treatment: randomized to nivolumab then ipilimumab (arm A) or the reverse (arm B). Some clones are missing from TCRdb's copy, which holds only in-frame ones; the method was immunoSEQ multiplex PCR. The sample comprises about 21,000 clones, about 27% of which are singletons, and 6.7% rests with the top ten. This specimen consisted of tumor tissue (inferred from file names), obtained from a patient given nivolumab and ipilimumab in sequence. The receptors stem from a human donor with melanoma.

This clone has a count of ten or more. The chain uses TRBV6-8 and TRBJ1-1; TRBD1 might be the D (5 bases). Germline V CDR1 and CDR2: MNHGY, SAAAGT. The V end was cut by 5 bases, the J end by 3 bases, with 13 bases between. This CDR3 has 14 amino acids. CDR3 residues: CASSGRGLDTEAFF. CDR3 DNA: TGTGCCAGCAGTGGCCGGGGGTTGGACACTGAAGCTTTCTTT.

In its sample, this clone was seen a few times. The chain uses TRBV12-5 and TRBJ1-5; the D is unclear. From germline, CDR1 is LGHNT and CDR2 FRNRAP. The CDR3 extends over 13 amino acids. The CDR3 loop reads CASGPKVDQPQHF. In DNA form, the CDR3 reads TGTGCCAGCGGTCCTAAAGTTGATCAGCCCCAGCATTTT.

The V call is TRBV6-8, the J call TRBJ2-5; D may match TRBD1 or TRBD2 (7 bases each). Germline V gene lookup returns CDR1 MNHGY and CDR2 SAAAGT. The CDR3 extends over 14 amino acids. The ends were cut back, 10 bases at V and 5 bases at J, with 20 bases in the middle. CDR3 coding DNA: TGTGCCACGAAAGGGAGGGGGCCGAGGGAGACCCAGTACTTC. Encoded protein: CATKGRGPRETQYF.